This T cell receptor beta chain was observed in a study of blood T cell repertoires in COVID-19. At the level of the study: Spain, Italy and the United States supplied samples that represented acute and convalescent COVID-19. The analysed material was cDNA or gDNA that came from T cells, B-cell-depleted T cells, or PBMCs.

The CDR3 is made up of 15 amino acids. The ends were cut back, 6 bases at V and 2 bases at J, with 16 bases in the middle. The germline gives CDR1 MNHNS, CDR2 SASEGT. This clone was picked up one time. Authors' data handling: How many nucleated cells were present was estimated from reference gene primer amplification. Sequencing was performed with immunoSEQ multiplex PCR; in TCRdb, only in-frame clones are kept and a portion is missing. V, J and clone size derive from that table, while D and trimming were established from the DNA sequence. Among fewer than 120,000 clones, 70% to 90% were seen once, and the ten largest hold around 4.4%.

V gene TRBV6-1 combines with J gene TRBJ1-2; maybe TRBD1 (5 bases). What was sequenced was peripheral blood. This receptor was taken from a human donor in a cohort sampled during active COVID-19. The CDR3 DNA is TGTGCCAGCAGCGCATGGGGGAGGAAAAACTATGGCTACACCTTC. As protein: CASSAWGRKNYGYTF.